This T cell receptor (beta chain) is from a study of regulatory T cells in long-lasting Graves disease. The CDR3 sequence is 13 residues long. V was pared by 0 bases and J by 12 bases, with 9 bases between. CDR1 and CDR2 from the germline V gene are SGHTA and FQGTGA. Time point given: newly diagnosed GD, antithyroid drugs for less than 3 months. The TCR library was made from RNA that had been extracted from PBMCs in TRIzol. From an endocrinology department in Xi'an, China, came the patients. This clonotype was found many times. TCR beta libraries were built with iRepertoire HTBI primers and Arm-PCR of CDR3 regions. Each CDR3 protein gets one entry after TCRdb re-called the multiplex PCR reads with MiXCR. The sample yields hundreds of thousands of distinct CDR3 sequences, 16% seen once. This same sample was also taken into another study, of T cells in Graves' hyperthyroidism and ophthalmopathy. Per that study: A first-round RT-PCR of the TCR CDR3 used the HTBI primer set.

Source: peripheral blood mononuclear cells (PBMCs), taken at new diagnosis, from a patient treated with antithyroid drugs. The TCR comes from a man aged 35 to 55 with Graves disease. The genes are TRBV7-3 and TRBJ1-6, with a weak D call TRBD1 (5 bases). CDR3 sequence: CASSLTGREPLHF. The CDR3 DNA reads as TGTGCCAGCAGCTTAACGGGACGCGAACCCCTCCACTTT. Supplemented by reference TRBV7-3 and TRBJ1-6, the full variable domain reads GAGVSQTPSNKVTEKGKYVELRCDPISGHTALYWYRQSLGQGPEFLIYFQGTGAADDSGLPNDRFFAVRPEGSVSTLKIQRTERGDSAVYLCASSLTGREPLHFGNGTRLTVT.